Below are 10 T cell receptor beta chains sequenced from a single sample in a study of cytomegalovirus exposure and HLA in healthy donors. The PCR was carried out with 60 Vbeta primers and 13 Jbeta primers. Clones were sequenced by immunoSEQ multiplex PCR, and TCRdb holds only the in-frame ones, with some missing. The repertoire holds around 170,000 clones, around 68% seen once, with about 1.4% in the top ten. Sequences were obtained from PBMCs. Receptor source: a girl aged 10-17 years in good health and CMV-seronegative.

This clone appeared a few times. J is TRBJ2-5 and V is TRBV30, with TRBD1 matching 9 bases. Germline V gene data show CDR1 as GTSNPN and CDR2 as SVGIG (reference sequence). The CDR3 sequence is 13 residues long. Trimming cost V 4 bases and J 5 bases; bases outside gene matches: 5. This CDR3 is CAWTRGTGETQYF. The CDR3 DNA sequence: TGTGCCTGGACTAGGGGGACAGGGGAGACCCAGTACTTC.

The J gene is TRBJ2-7, the V gene TRBV28; D is possibly TRBD2 (5 bases). The CDR3 spans 12 residues. With 7 bases removed from V and 5 bases from J, the gap between germline ends came to 12 bases. Germline V gene lookup returns CDR1 MDHEN and CDR2 SYDVKM. The CDR3: CASTSRVDEQYF. The CDR3 DNA reads TGTGCCAGCACCTCGCGGGTCGACGAGCAGTACTTC.

The genes are TRBV9 and TRBJ2-2; TRBD2 aligns across 10 bases. Germline CDR1 reads SGDLS; CDR2 reads YYNGEE. V dropped 0 bases and J dropped 7; count of bases not matched to a gene: 6. The CDR3 loop spans 16 amino acids. The CDR3 nucleotides are TGTGCCAGCAGCGTAGGCCTAGCGGGGGCCAACGGGGAGCTGTTTTTT. It is translated as CASSVGLAGANGELFF.

The chain is built from TRBV11-2 and TRBJ2-2, with TRBD2 identical over 8 bases. Per the germline V gene, CDR1 is SGHAT and CDR2 is FQNNGV. Losses at the gene ends were 5 bases for V and 6 bases for J; bases not matched to a gene: 8. This CDR3 comprises 15 residues. This chain's CDR3 is CASSLYGGAAGELFF. CDR3 sequence (DNA): TGTGCCAGCAGCCTCTACGGGGGGGCAGCCGGGGAGCTGTTTTTT.

The chain recombines TRBV2 with TRBJ1-5, with D uncertain. The germline V gene encodes CDR1 SNHLY and CDR2 FYNNEI. The CDR3 runs to 15 residues. The V end lost 6 bases, the J end lost 0 bases, and 12 bases lay between the germline ends. The CDR3 here is CASRTGSYSNQPQHF. Here the CDR3 DNA reads TGTGCCAGCAGAACCGGGAGCTATAGCAATCAGCCCCAGCATTTT.

V gene TRBV6-1 combines with J gene TRBJ2-7, with 9 bases matching TRBD2. Trimming took 5 bases from V and 5 from J; bases not matched to a gene: 10. The CDR3 is made up of 15 amino acids. CDR1 MNHNS and CDR2 SASEGT come from the germline V gene. The CDR3, as DNA: TGTGCCAGCAGTCACATCGGGACTAGCACGAACGAGCAGTACTTC. It encodes CASSHIGTSTNEQYF.

Of note for this clone: The same CDR3 also results from other DNA sequences found in this sample. The chain links TRBV6-1 to TRBJ2-1, with 7 bases aligning to TRBD1. Germline lookup yields CDR1 MNHNS and CDR2 SASEGT. Trimming took 2 bases from V and 5 from J; bases not matched to a gene: 0. The CDR3 length is 13 residues. The CDR3: CASSERGHNEQFF. The CDR3 region has the DNA TGTGCCAGCAGTGAAAGGGGGCACAATGAGCAGTTCTTC.

The gene calls are TRBV5-1 and TRBJ1-1; 7 nucleotides match TRBD1. The CDR3 loop spans 15 amino acids. V trimming: 4 bases; J trimming: 1 base; junction bases outside the gene matches: 7. Germline V gives CDR1 SGHRS, CDR2 YFSETQ. The CDR3 sequence: CASSGNRQGNTEAFF. In DNA form, the CDR3 reads TGCGCCAGCAGCGGGAATCGACAGGGGAACACTGAAGCTTTCTTT.

This clone was seen a handful of times. The V and J genes are TRBV6-5 and TRBJ1-4; 7 positions agree with TRBD1. The CDR3 spans 14 residues. Germline V gene lookup returns CDR1 MNHEY and CDR2 SVGAGI. V gave up 4 bases and J gave up 7 bases; unmatched junction bases: 6. The CDR3: CASSSTGTGEKLFF. DNA of the CDR3: TGTGCCAGCAGTTCGACAGGGACGGGTGAAAAACTGTTTTTT.

This clone was found once. The rearrangement uses TRBV2 and TRBJ2-7; the match to TRBD1 covers 7 bases. Trimming cost V 4 bases and J 5 bases; bases outside gene matches: 2. Germline V gives CDR1 SNHLY, CDR2 FYNNEI. The length of the CDR3 is 12 residues. CDR3: CASSADRDEQYF. The CDR3 nucleotides read TGTGCCAGCAGTGCAGACAGGGACGAGCAGTACTTC. The variable domain in full, completed from reference TRBV2 and TRBJ2-7, reads EPEVTQTPSHQVTQMGQEVILRCVPISNHLYFYWYRQILGQKVEFLVSFYNNEISEKSEIFDDQFSVERPDGSNFTLKIRSTKLEDSAMYFCASSADRDEQYFGPGTRLTVT.